The table lists the clone carrying this T cell receptor (beta chain) with many counts. Its antigen is unidentified. The data were obtained in a study of metastatic and nonmetastatic thyroid tumors. Background on the study: Thyroid patients, malignant and benign, had repertoires compared across blood and tumor or nodule tissue. General study points: Malignant tumors reportedly showed significantly higher TCR beta diversity than benign nodules in both blood and tumor.

Each patient went into thyroid surgery without having received any treatment. The trim removed 2 bases at V and 7 bases at J, leaving 6 bases unmatched. The CDR3 length is 14 residues. CDR1 and CDR2 (germline): SGHAT, FQNNGV. Authors' methods: Using the CDR3 differences seen across clinicopathological groups, the authors built a distant-metastasis classifier for papillary thyroid cancer, which was meant to discriminate distant-metastatic patients. TCRdb reprocessed the PCR reads via MiXCR. TCRdb's processing, not the authors', yielded these V and J calls. The sample comprises roughly 53,000 clones, 20% to 25% of which are singletons, and 3.5% to 4.5% rests with the top ten.

The sequence was collected from a female donor with papillary thyroid cancer or a benign thyroid nodule (not recorded which). Some clones in this sample may be carry-over from other donors' samples. The rearrangement uses TRBV11-2 and TRBJ2-7, with 9 bases matching TRBD1. The sample consisted of blood. The CDR3 is CASSLTGQGMEQYF. CDR3 DNA sequence: TGTGCCAGCAGCTTAACGGGACAGGGAATGGAGCAGTACTTC.